The 21 T cell receptor beta chains presented below share a single source sample, sequenced in a study of vaccination and CD4 T cells after COVID-19. CD4+ T cells that had been cultured provided DNA sequenced with the Oncomine TCR Beta short-read assay. TCRdb recomputed calls from the PCR reads with MiXCR, one row per CDR3 protein. The profile covers 10,000 to 15,000 distinct CDR3 sequences, with more than 55% appearing a single time and about 12% taken by the ten largest. Which antigens these TCRs recognize remains unknown. The treatment here: roughly nine-day PBMC culture with coronavirus spike peptide pools or control peptides (ViraFEST assay). The sequenced material came from CD4+ T cells from blood, cultured in vitro. The receptor set was obtained from a human donor who had recovered from COVID-19.

The chain recombines TRBV20-1 with TRBJ2-3; D is perhaps TRBD2 (5 bases). Trimming pared 3 bases from V and 1 base from J, leaving 20 bases between. The CDR3 extends over 17 amino acids. In germline, CDR1 is DFQATT, CDR2 SNEGSKA (reference sequence). DNA for the CDR3: TGCAGTGCTAGTCACCAATCCGGGAACATTCGCACAGATACGCAGTATTTT. Its protein product is CSASHQSGNIRTDTQYF.

This clonotype was picked up a small number of times. This sequence joins TRBV2 and TRBJ1-1; D remains unclear. The CDR3 contains 13 residues. In germline, CDR1 is SNHLY, CDR2 FYNNEI. V lost 6 bases and J 1 base, leaving 9 bases between the germline ends. Written as DNA, the CDR3 is TGTGCCAGCAGGCGCTCGGCGAACACTGAAGCTTTCTTT. It translates to CASRRSANTEAFF.

The chain carries TRBV20-1 and TRBJ2-7; 8 bases are shared with TRBD1. In germline, CDR1 is DFQATT, CDR2 SNEGSKA (reference sequence). V lost 5 bases and J lost 6; bases outside the gene matches: 9. The CDR3 has 13 amino acids. In nucleotides, the CDR3 is TGCAGTGCTCCCCGGACAGGGACGGGCGAGCAGTACTTC. Protein sequence: CSAPRTGTGEQYF.

This clonotype was picked up a small number of times. V usage is TRBV7-2 and J usage is TRBJ1-1, with D unclear. Germline V gene sequence: CDR1 SGHTA, CDR2 FQGNSA. V dropped 4 bases and J dropped 6 bases, with 21 bases sitting between them. CDR3 size: 16 residues. CDR3 region: CASSSGVVGSNAEAFF. DNA for the CDR3: TGTGCCAGCAGCTCAGGAGTGGTAGGCAGTAACGCTGAAGCTTTCTTT.

The chain uses TRBV7-9 and TRBJ2-5; D is ambiguous. The CDR3 runs to 11 residues. Germline assignment: CDR1 SEHNR and CDR2 FQNEAQ (reference sequence). The V and J ends lost 5 bases and 5 bases respectively, with 6 bases between them. The CDR3 sequence is CASSKYETQYF. The CDR3 DNA reads as TGTGCCAGCAGCAAGTATGAGACCCAGTACTTC.

For the CDR3, the DNA is TGCAGTGCTCCCGGCCATAGCGGGAGAGAGACCCAGTACTTC. Protein sequence: CSAPGHSGRETQYF. The chain links TRBV20-1 to TRBJ2-5; 9 bases line up with TRBD2. The length of the CDR3 is 14 residues. Trimming cost V 5 bases and J 4 bases; bases outside gene matches: 8. Per germline, CDR1 DFQATT and CDR2 SNEGSKA (reference sequence).

V is TRBV20-1 and J is TRBJ2-3; 8 bases fit TRBD1. CDR1 and CDR2 from the germline V gene are DFQATT and SNEGSKA (reference sequence). After removal of 5 bases from V and 2 bases from J, the junction contained 6 bases not matched to a gene. This CDR3 comprises 14 residues. The CDR3 region is CSAGRQGSTDTQYF. The CDR3 DNA follows: TGCAGTGCTGGACGACAGGGGTCCACAGATACGCAGTATTTT.

This clonotype was counted a few times. J is TRBJ2-2 and V is TRBV21-1; TRBD1, the table's D call, was not compared with the DNA. TRBV21-1 is designated a pseudogene. The CDR3 has 13 residues. CDR3 protein: CASSKQGTGELFF. In DNA, the CDR3 is TGTGCCAGCAGCAAACAGGGCACCGGGGAGCTGTTTTTT.

The rearrangement links TRBV7-9 to TRBJ1-6; TRBD1 might be the D (5 bases). CDR3 length: 14 residues. The germline gives CDR1 SEHNR, CDR2 FQNEAQ (reference sequence). The ends were cut back, 2 bases at V and 12 bases at J, with 14 bases in the middle. CDR3 in amino acids: CASSLYGTGQPLHF. The CDR3 nucleotides read TGTGCCAGCAGCTTATACGGGACCGGCCAACCCCTCCACTTT.

The J gene is TRBJ2-7, the V gene TRBV20-1; 7 bases are shared with TRBD2. The junction had 8 bases not matched to a gene; V was cut back by 2 bases and J by 4 bases. Germline-derived CDR1 and CDR2 are DFQATT and SNEGSKA (reference sequence). This CDR3 is 14 amino acids long. As DNA, the CDR3 is TGCAGTGCTAGATCGCCTAGCGGACGGTACGAGCAGTACTTC. Translation gives CSARSPSGRYEQYF.

The chain carries TRBV2 and TRBJ2-2, with D uncertain. Trimming cost V 4 bases and J 2 bases, with 8 bases left between them. The CDR3 runs 14 residues. Germline CDR1 reads SNHLY; CDR2 reads FYNNEI. The CDR3 loop is CASSATTNTGELFF. As DNA, the CDR3 is TGTGCCAGCAGTGCTACTACAAACACCGGGGAGCTGTTTTTT.

The V gene is TRBV20-1, the J gene TRBJ2-1; TRBD2 might be the D (6 bases). Trimming took off 1 base at V and 10 bases at J, with 14 bases between the two ends. The CDR3 is 13 amino acids. Germline CDR1 reads DFQATT; CDR2 reads SNEGSKA (reference sequence). For the CDR3, the DNA is TGCAGTGCTAGAGGGCTAGCGTTCGGGGAGCAGTTCTTC. Translating gives CSARGLAFGEQFF.

The gene calls are TRBV6-1 and TRBJ2-3; the D gene is possibly TRBD1 (5 bases). This CDR3 spans 13 amino acids. V dropped 5 bases and J dropped 5 bases, with 11 bases sitting between them. Germline V gives CDR1 MNHNS, CDR2 SASEGT. The CDR3 region has the DNA TGTGCCAGCAGTCGTGAAGGGGTAGATACGCAGTATTTT. This encodes CASSREGVDTQYF.

The rearrangement joins TRBV6-1 to TRBJ1-5, with TRBD1 as a possible D gene (6 bases). Germline CDR1 reads MNHNS; CDR2 reads SASEGT. CDR3 length: 13 amino acids. The V end lost 6 bases, the J end lost 7 bases, and 13 bases lay between the germline ends. The CDR3 here is CASRLTGLQPQHF. In DNA form, the CDR3 reads TGTGCCAGCAGACTTACAGGGCTCCAGCCCCAGCATTTT.

The rearrangement joins TRBV5-5 to TRBJ2-7; 9 positions agree with TRBD1. The V gene's germline CDR1 is SGHKS and CDR2 YYEKEE (reference sequence). The CDR3 is 13 amino acids. V gave up 4 bases and J gave up 6 bases; unmatched junction bases: 5. The CDR3 loop reads CASSRQGDTEQYF. The CDR3 region has the DNA TGTGCCAGCAGCCGACAGGGGGATACCGAGCAGTACTTC. The whole variable domain, filled in from reference TRBV5-5 and TRBJ2-7, reads DAGVTQSPTHLIKTRGQQVTLRCSPISGHKSVSWYQQVLGQGPQFIFQYYEKEERGRGNFPDRFSARQFPNYSSELNVNALLLGDSALYLCASSRQGDTEQYFGPGTRLTVT.

This chain joins TRBV7-3 and TRBJ2-1; D is possibly TRBD1 or TRBD2 (5 bases each). CDR1 and CDR2 (germline): SGHTA, FQGTGA. The ends were cut back, 4 bases at V and 4 bases at J, with 14 bases in the middle. The CDR3 runs to 15 residues. CDR3 sequence: CASSSGSGGYNEQFF. Written as DNA, the CDR3 is TGTGCCAGCAGCTCTGGGAGTGGGGGTTACAATGAGCAGTTCTTC.

The J gene is TRBJ2-7, the V gene TRBV27, with 8 bases lining up with TRBD2. Germline CDR1 reads MNHEY; CDR2 reads SMNVEV (reference sequence). V shed 7 bases, J shed 3 bases, and the junction held 14 bases outside the gene matches. The CDR3 sequence is 16 residues long. CDR3 residues: CASNKLGASGHYEQYF. CDR3 in DNA: TGTGCCAGCAACAAACTTGGGGCTAGCGGGCACTACGAGCAGTACTTC.

CDR3: CASSPDGYGYTF. The CDR3 nucleotides are TGTGCCAGCAGCCCGGACGGCTATGGCTACACCTTC. J is TRBJ1-2 and V is TRBV7-3, with D uncertain. Germline CDR1 reads SGHTA; CDR2 reads FQGTGA. The CDR3 spans 12 residues. Trimming stripped 5 bases from V and 4 bases from J, with 8 bases between.

This chain connects TRBV27 to TRBJ2-1; D ambiguous. From germline, CDR1 is MNHEY and CDR2 SMNVEV (reference sequence). Deletions cut 8 bases from V and 10 bases from J, with 9 bases between. This CDR3 spans 10 amino acids. The CDR3 loop reads CASRLGEQFF. Written as DNA, the CDR3 is TGTGCCAGCCGTCTAGGGGAGCAGTTCTTC.

This clonotype was observed a few times. The V gene is TRBV7-8, the J gene TRBJ2-7, with TRBD2 as a possible D gene (5 bases). The V end lost 4 bases, the J end lost 0 bases, and 16 bases lay between the germline ends. The CDR3 has 16 residues. CDR1 is SGHVS, CDR2 FQNEAQ, per germline. CDR3 amino acids: CASSSAVRGSSYEQYF. In DNA form, the CDR3 reads TGTGCCAGCAGCTCCGCGGTGCGAGGGAGCTCCTACGAGCAGTACTTC.

CDR3 nucleotide sequence: TGCAGTGCTAGAGAACTAGCGGGCTCCTACGAGCAGTACTTC. Its protein is CSARELAGSYEQYF. The chain links TRBV20-1 to TRBJ2-7, with 9 bases fitting TRBD2. The trim removed 0 bases at V and 0 bases at J, leaving 0 bases unmatched. In germline, CDR1 is DFQATT, CDR2 SNEGSKA (reference sequence). This CDR3 comprises 14 residues.